This T cell receptor beta chain emerged from a study of glioma-infiltrating T cells. The CDR3 loop spans 12 amino acids. The V end lost 4 bases, the J end lost 0 bases, and 6 bases lay between the germline ends. Germline V gene sequence: CDR1 SQVTM, CDR2 ANQGSEA. Using RNA template, CDR3s of TCR alpha and beta were amplified with iRepertoire arm-PCR. Input was roughly 95-400 ng of tissue mRNA or PBMC total RNA. Each CDR3 protein gets one entry after TCRdb re-called the multiplex PCR reads with MiXCR. Of 4,500 to 6,000 distinct CDR3 sequences detected, under 35% appear once; the ten largest clones hold approximately 7.4%.

The sequenced sample consisted of glioma tissue, nonneoplastic brain tissue, or PBMCs (not recorded which). The chain is built from TRBV29-1 and TRBJ1-1; D call uncertain. This sequence originates from a human donor with low-grade glioma or glioblastoma, undergoing nonglioma brain surgery, or in good health (not recorded which). The CDR3 spells CSVGRMNTEAFF. CDR3 in DNA: TGCAGCGTTGGCCGGATGAACACTGAAGCTTTCTTT.